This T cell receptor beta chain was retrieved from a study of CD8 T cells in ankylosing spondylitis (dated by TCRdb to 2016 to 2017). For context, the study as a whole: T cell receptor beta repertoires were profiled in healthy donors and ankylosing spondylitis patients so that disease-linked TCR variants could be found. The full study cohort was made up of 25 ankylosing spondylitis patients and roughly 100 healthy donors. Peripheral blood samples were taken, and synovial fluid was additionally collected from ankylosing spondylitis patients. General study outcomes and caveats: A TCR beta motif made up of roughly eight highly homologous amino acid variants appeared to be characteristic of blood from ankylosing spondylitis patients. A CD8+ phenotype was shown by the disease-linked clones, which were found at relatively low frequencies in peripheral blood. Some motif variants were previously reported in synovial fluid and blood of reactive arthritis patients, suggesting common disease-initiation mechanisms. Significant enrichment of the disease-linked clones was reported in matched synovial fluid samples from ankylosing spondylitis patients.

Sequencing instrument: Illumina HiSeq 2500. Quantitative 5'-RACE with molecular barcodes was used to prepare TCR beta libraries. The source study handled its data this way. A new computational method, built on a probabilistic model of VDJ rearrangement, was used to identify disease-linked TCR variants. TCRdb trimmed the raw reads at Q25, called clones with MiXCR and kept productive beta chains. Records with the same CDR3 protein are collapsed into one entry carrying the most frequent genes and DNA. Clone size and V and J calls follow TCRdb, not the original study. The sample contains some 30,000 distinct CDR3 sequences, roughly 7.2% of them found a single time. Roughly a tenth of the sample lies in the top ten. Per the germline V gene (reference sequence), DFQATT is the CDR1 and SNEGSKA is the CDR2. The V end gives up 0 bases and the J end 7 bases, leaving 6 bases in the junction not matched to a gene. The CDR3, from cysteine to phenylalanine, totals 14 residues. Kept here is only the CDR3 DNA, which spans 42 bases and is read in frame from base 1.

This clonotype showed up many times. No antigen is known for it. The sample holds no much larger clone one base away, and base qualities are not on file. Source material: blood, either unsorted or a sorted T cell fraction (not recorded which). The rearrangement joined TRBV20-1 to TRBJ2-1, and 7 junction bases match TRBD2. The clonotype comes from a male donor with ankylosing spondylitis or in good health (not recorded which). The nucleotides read TGCAGTGCTAGAGATCTCACTAGCGTGAATGAGCAGTTCTTC. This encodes CSARDLTSVNEQFF.